This TCR beta chain comes out of a study of T cells after yellow fever vaccination. Study at large: Researchers used SMART-Seq v4 Ultra Low Input to prepare fractions that had low cell numbers.

The ends were cut back, 3 bases at V and 6 bases at J, with 12 bases in the middle. The length of the CDR3 is 14 residues. As to this clonotype: This may be a read error, as it is one base from a much larger clone.

One entry per CDR3 protein, called by TCRdb with MiXCR from the 5' RACE reads. Among about 21,000 distinct CDR3 sequences listed, 5.2% were seen once. The receptor was isolated from a man younger than 35 who received the YFV17D yellow fever vaccine. The chain has TRBV12-3 or TRBV12-4 and TRBJ1-5; D gene ambiguous. Sequencing was performed on PBMCs, either bulk or a sorted T-cell subset (CD4+, CD8+, memory, or dextramer-sorted; not recorded which), taken around 45 days after the first yellow fever vaccination. The CDR3 region is CASSFTGDGQPQHF. The CDR3 bases are TGTGCCAGCAGTTTTACTGGGGATGGTCAGCCCCAGCATTTT.